This TCR beta chain was recovered during a study of blood T cells in healthy people across ages. As for the study in general: Using template switching, researchers captured about one barcoded beta molecule for each two T cells.

The CDR3 is 15 residues long. From germline, CDR1 is LGHNA and CDR2 YSLEER. The junction had 5 bases not matched to a gene; V was cut back by 2 bases and J by 8 bases. The donors, aged roughly 6 to 95, were healthy Caucasians from Russia. Study-level findings and limits: Lack of knowledge of donor CMV status possibly confounded expanded clonotype changes.

Primers used in a second PCR of about 7 to 11 cycles were a sample-barcoded 5' primer and a J-beta primer mix. Each CDR3 protein is one row after TCRdb ran MiXCR on the 5' RACE reads. The sample yields around 1,000,000 distinct CDR3 sequences, around 25% seen once. This clonotype has just a few counts. Its target is unknown. These same records also appear under a second study, on T cells of mothers and their children. That source adds: Slightly higher but non-significant overlap marked related mother-child pairs versus unrelated pairs.

This TCR was sampled from a girl aged 2 to 10 in good health. Sequencing input: blood. The chain joins TRBV4-3 to TRBJ1-4, with 10 bases that match TRBD1. CDR3 in DNA: TGCGCCAGCAGCCAACCAGGACAGGGGGACGAAAAACTGTTTTTT. Its translation: CASSQPGQGDEKLFF.